This record concerns one T cell receptor beta chain sequence. This sample stems from a study of T cell changes during pregnancy in multiple sclerosis. The data were produced by immunoSEQ multiplex PCR, yet TCRdb's version contains in-frame clones alone and is incomplete. Of some 110,000 clones in the sample, 92% are singletons; the top ten hold about 1.5%. Germline V gene lookup returns CDR1 LNHDA and CDR2 SQIVND (reference sequence). Trimming stripped 5 bases from V and 3 bases from J, with 13 bases between. The CDR3 has 15 residues. The genes are TRBV19 and TRBJ2-2, with D possibly TRBD1 on 8 matching bases. The source material was peripheral blood, sampled in the third trimester of pregnancy. The sequence came from a female donor with multiple sclerosis, enrolled in a pregnancy study. For the CDR3, the DNA is TGTGCCAGTAGTTTACAGGGGGGGTACACCGGGGAGCTGTTTTTT. Translated: CASSLQGGYTGELFF.